One sample yielded the 11 T cell receptor beta chains listed below, sequenced in a study of response to subunit inactivated influenza vaccine. TCRdb passed the RT-PCR reads through MiXCR, listing each CDR3 protein once. The sample contains more than 450,000 distinct CDR3 sequences, about 8% of which appear only once. Sequencing was performed on PBMCs from blood, taken about 23 months after vaccination. These receptors were taken from a man aged 50-75 years who received an inactivated influenza vaccine.

This clonotype turned up a few times. This sequence joins TRBV2 and TRBJ1-5; 12 nucleotides match TRBD1. This CDR3 has 15 amino acids. Germline assignment: CDR1 SNHLY and CDR2 FYNNEI. V lost 5 bases to trimming and J lost 4 bases; unmatched junction nucleotides: 3. The CDR3 nucleotides read TGTGCCAGCAGTAGGGACAGGGGGCCTAATCAGCCCCAGCATTTT. The encoded protein is CASSRDRGPNQPQHF. The whole variable domain, remainder taken from reference TRBV2 and TRBJ1-5, is EPEVTQTPSHQVTQMGQEVILRCVPISNHLYFYWYRQILGQKVEFLVSFYNNEISEKSEIFDDQFSVERPDGSNFTLKIRSTKLEDSAMYFCASSRDRGPNQPQHFGDGTRLSIL.

The V call is TRBV18, the J call TRBJ1-4, with D possibly being TRBD1 (5 bases). The CDR3 spans 16 residues. Trimming took off 0 bases at V and 8 bases at J, with 16 bases between the two ends. Germline CDR1 KGHSH, CDR2 LQKENI. CDR3 sequence (DNA): TGTGCCAGCTCACCACCGGTATTTGGGGGAGGCGAAAAACTGTTTTTT. This translates into CASSPPVFGGGEKLFF.

The chain has TRBV25-1 and TRBJ2-3, with 7 nucleotides matching TRBD2. CDR3 length equals 15 residues. From germline, CDR1 is MGHDK and CDR2 SYGVNS. Germline trimming cut 1 base from V and 4 bases from J; bases unmatched to any gene: 5. The CDR3 bases are TGTGCCAGCAGTGAATCCAGGGCGGGAGCAGATACGCAGTATTTT. Amino acids: CASSESRAGADTQYF. Full variable domain (remainder filled in from reference TRBV25-1 and TRBJ2-3): EADIYQTPRYLVIGTGKKITLECSQTMGHDKMYWYQQDPGMELHLIHYSYGVNSTEKGDLSSESTVSRIRTEHFPLTLESARPSHTSQYLCASSESRAGADTQYFGPGTRLTVL.

The gene calls are TRBV29-1 and TRBJ2-5, with 10 bases matching TRBD1. The CDR3 runs 13 residues. CDR1 and CDR2 (germline): SQVTM, ANQGSEA. V dropped 6 bases and J dropped 6; count of bases not matched to a gene: 7. This chain's CDR3 is CSVVRDRGQTQYF. CDR3 in DNA: TGCAGCGTAGTCCGGGACAGGGGCCAGACCCAGTACTTC.

This clonotype was counted many times. The chain carries TRBV9 and TRBJ2-1; D not resolved. The V gene's germline CDR1 is SGDLS and CDR2 YYNGEE. The CDR3 is 15 amino acids. The germline V and J ends were trimmed by 4 bases and 2 bases, with 13 bases remaining between them. In DNA form, the CDR3 reads TGTGCCAGCAGCCCCCACGAGGAAACCTACAATGAGCAGTTCTTC. It is translated as CASSPHEETYNEQFF.

This clonotype has only a few counts. The V gene is TRBV20-1, the J gene TRBJ2-7, with no clear D. The V end was cut by 0 bases, the J end by 4 bases, with 7 bases between. The germline V gene encodes CDR1 DFQATT and CDR2 SNEGSKA (reference sequence). The CDR3 spans 12 residues. CDR3 in DNA: TGCAGTGCTAGAGAAGACTTTTACGAGCAGTACTTC. Protein product: CSAREDFYEQYF.

This rearrangement joins TRBV11-2 to TRBJ2-7, with D hard to call. Germline V CDR1 and CDR2: SGHAT, FQNNGV. The ends were cut back, 0 bases at V and 4 bases at J, with 19 bases in the middle. The CDR3 is 17 amino acids. This CDR3 is CASSLDILRWVIYEQYF. The CDR3 DNA reads as TGTGCCAGCAGCTTAGATATTTTGCGCTGGGTCATATACGAGCAGTACTTC. Full variable domain (remainder filled in from reference TRBV11-2 and TRBJ2-7): EAGVAQSPRYKIIEKRQSVAFWCNPISGHATLYWYQQILGQGPKLLIQFQNNGVVDDSQLPKDRFSAERLKGVDSTLKIQPAKLEDSAVYLCASSLDILRWVIYEQYFGPGTRLTVT.

This clonotype was observed at least ten times. The chain employs TRBV12-3 or TRBV12-4 and TRBJ2-1; weak D call: TRBD2 (5 bases). The length of the CDR3 is 13 residues. The CDR3 DNA follows: TGTGTCTGCGGGCTTAGCTCCTACAATGAGCAGTTCTTC. The encoded protein is CVCGLSSYNEQFF.

A note on this clonotype: One end of the junction does not line up with germline, which may come from a read error. The chain uses TRBV19 and TRBJ2-3, with 10 bases fitting TRBD1. The CDR3 has 15 residues. The germline CDR1 and CDR2 sequences are LNHDA and SQIVND (reference sequence). The CDR3 bases are TGTGCCAATAGTCCCGGGACAGGGGTTTCGGATACGCAGTATTTT. This codes for CANSPGTGVSDTQYF.

This clonotype was seen only a few times. The chain combines TRBV7-3 with TRBJ2-5; possibly TRBD1 for D (6 bases). CDR1 SGHTA and CDR2 FQGTGA come from the germline V gene. V shed 3 bases and J shed 3 bases, with 14 bases lying between them. CDR3 length equals 15 residues. CDR3 bases: TGTGCCAGCAGCTTGGAACAGGGAGATAAAGAGACCCAGTACTTC. It translates to CASSLEQGDKETQYF.

This clonotype was detected only a few times. The rearrangement uses TRBV7-9 and TRBJ1-1; maybe TRBD1 (6 bases). V shed 5 bases and J shed 7 bases, with 17 bases lying between them. This CDR3 has 14 amino acids. Germline V lookup: CDR1 SEHNR, CDR2 FQNEAQ (reference sequence). The CDR3 spells CASSLNRVGDEAFF. As DNA, the CDR3 is TGTGCCAGCAGCCTAAACAGGGTTGGTGATGAAGCTTTCTTT. Combining the CDR3 with reference TRBV7-9 and TRBJ1-1 gives the whole variable domain DTGVSQNPRHKITKRGQNVTFRCDPISEHNRLYWYRQTLGQGPEFLTYFQNEAQLEKSRLLSDRFSAERPKGSFSTLEIQRTEQGDSAMYLCASSLNRVGDEAFFGQGTRLTVV.